This entry concerns a single T cell receptor (beta chain). This clonotype has just a few counts. Its cognate antigen has yet to be identified. The record has no base qualities; no much larger clone is one base away. According to the study, the label for this sample's time point signals: longitudinal time-point 1 (baseline). Healthy controls were blood bank volunteers in Maryland, USA. For the unsorted PBMC libraries, 2 million PBMCs were stored in RNAlater at -80 degrees C until RNA extraction and were used to generate the libraries. Peripheral blood was subjected to Ficoll-Hypaque density gradient centrifugation to isolate PBMCs, which were then cryopreserved in liquid nitrogen. cDNA synthesis used template-switch 5'RACE with a primer carrying a 10-nucleotide random unique molecular identifier tagging each TCR transcript. Every sequencing run yielded over 180 million TCR-beta sequences covering 15-18 subjects. Total RNA was extracted with the RNeasy kit. TCR-beta VDJ regions were amplified with primers for the TCR constant region and the 5'RACE anchor, using the KAPA Real-time Library Amplification kit. Sample indexes and Illumina adaptors were added in a first PCR, and a second PCR then increased library yield. After Ampure bead purification, the TCR product of roughly 650 bp was size-selected on a 2% E-gel SizeSelection system. Before pooling, libraries had their quality checked on a Bioanalyzer, their concentration measured with Qubit, and their quantity determined with the Kapa Library Quantification kit. An Illumina HiSeq 2500 sequenced the libraries paired-end 2 x 150 bp. To increase sequence diversity, roughly 25-31% phiX was spiked into each library pool. Regarding the original processing steps: Quality-filtered reads were processed with the UMI-based MiGEC pipeline, and over 90% of raw TCR sequences were removed by the MiGEC pipeline during error correction. IMGT germline references were used for aligning VDJ genes, and each clonotype was defined as a unique CDR3 amino acid sequence together with its V-J genes. Clonal expansion, Shannon diversity, and CDR3 relatedness (CalcPairwiseDistances, ClusterSamples) were evaluated with VDJtools, and phylogenetic trees were built with CLCbio workbench. A clone was classed as expanded if it had 8 or more unique UMIs, a cutoff based on coefficient-of-variation modelling across technical triplicates. TCRdb redid the processing of the public reads, applying fastp at Q25 and MiXCR, and retained in-frame beta chains. Duplicate CDR3 protein sequences are folded into a single record with the most common DNA and genes. The V and J calls follow TCRdb's processing rather than the paper's. The sample records some 49,000 distinct CDR3 sequences, more than 8% of which are singletons. The top ten constitute 1.5% to 2% of the sample.

The sample belongs to a study of neurological immune-mediated disorders (dated by TCRdb to between 2018 and 2020). Broadly, across the study: Peripheral blood TCR-beta repertoires from HTLV-I-associated myelopathy (HAM/TSP) patients, multiple sclerosis patients and healthy controls were compared by UMI-based sequencing. Of the approximately 66 subjects in the cohort, some 15 were HAM/TSP patients, about 34 were multiple sclerosis patients, and some 20 were healthy controls. Longitudinal HAM/TSP and healthy donors had 3 time-points each (3-40 month intervals). The 106 TCR-beta libraries covered PBMC samples along with longitudinal samples, technical triplicates, and paired sorted CD4+ and CD8+ T-cell subsets.

The CDR3 contains 13 residues, cysteine and phenylalanine counted. Just the 39-base CDR3 DNA is kept, in frame starting at base 1. The germline ends are 17 bases apart after V is trimmed by 10 bases and J by 7 bases. CDR1 and CDR2, looked up from the germline V gene, are SNHLY and FYNNEI. The study at large found these results: Across subjects, expanded clones never shared an identical CDR3 amino acid sequence, which suggests that the TCR-beta repertoires in every group were private. TCR clonal expansion was greatest in HAM/TSP patients and smallest in MS patients, who ranked below even healthy controls.

Sample: PBMCs. The sequence joins TRBV2 to TRBJ1-5; 5 matching bases give a weak D call of TRBD1. This sequence originates from a woman between 40 and 50 years old in good health. The DNA is as follows: TGTGCCACCGATTCGGGGGAGAGGCAGCCCCAGCATTTT. This translates into CATDSGERQPQHF.